The next 4 T cell receptor beta chains were all read from a single sample in a study of control samples from healthy donors and cancer patients. Libraries were prepared by immunoSEQ multiplex PCR; TCRdb keeps only in-frame clonotypes and omits some of them. The sample shows 140,000 to 150,000 clones, about 90% of them seen only once. Sequencing used blood. These TCRs come from a man under 40 in good health.

This chain joins TRBV6-4 and TRBJ1-2; no clear D. This CDR3 spans 15 amino acids. V lost 7 bases and J lost 0, with 15 bases in between. In germline, CDR1 is MRHNA, CDR2 SNTAGT. The CDR3 coding sequence is TGTGCCAGCAAAAGGACCGAAGATTCTAACTATGGCTACACCTTC. This translates into CASKRTEDSNYGYTF.

In DNA, the CDR3 is TGTGCCAGCAGCTTAACTGGGACTAGCTACAATGAGCAGTTCTTC. Translating it yields CASSLTGTSYNEQFF. The chain couples TRBV7-9 to TRBJ2-1, with 8 positions matching TRBD2. Germline CDR1 reads SEHNR; CDR2 reads FQNEAQ (reference sequence). The CDR3 loop spans 15 amino acids. V lost 2 bases to trimming and J lost 3 bases; unmatched junction nucleotides: 3.

V usage is TRBV6-5 and J usage is TRBJ2-5, with a weak D call TRBD1 (5 bases). Germline CDR1 and CDR2: MNHEY and SVGAGI. The ends were cut back, 8 bases at V and 2 bases at J, with 12 bases in the middle. This CDR3 spans 13 amino acids. The CDR3 protein is CASGSGQQETQYF. The CDR3 nucleotides are TGTGCCAGCGGGTCAGGACAACAAGAGACCCAGTACTTC.

The chain has TRBV11-2 and TRBJ2-7, with D perhaps matching TRBD2 (6 bases). CDR3 length: 13 amino acids. V gave up 3 bases and J gave up 3 bases, with 9 bases separating them. Germline V lookup: CDR1 SGHAT, CDR2 FQNNGV. DNA for the CDR3: TGTGCCAGCAGCTTGGGGGGATTCTACGAGCAGTACTTC. Translating gives CASSLGGFYEQYF. Using reference TRBV11-2 and TRBJ2-7 for the parts outside the CDR3, the full variable domain is EAGVAQSPRYKIIEKRQSVAFWCNPISGHATLYWYQQILGQGPKLLIQFQNNGVVDDSQLPKDRFSAERLKGVDSTLKIQPAKLEDSAVYLCASSLGGFYEQYFGPGTRLTVT.